The present entry profiles one T cell receptor (beta chain) with its context. The data derive from a study of blood T cell repertoires in COVID-19. Clones were read by immunoSEQ multiplex PCR, and TCRdb kept only the in-frame ones, dropping some. The table records 300,000 to 350,000 clones, 80% to 90% of them present only once. CDR3 length: 12 residues. Germline lookup yields CDR1 LGHDT and CDR2 YNNKEL (reference sequence). V was clipped by 1 base and J by 12 bases, with 10 bases between them. Sequences were obtained from PBMCs or T cells enriched from blood (not recorded which). V gene TRBV3-1 (or the pseudogene TRBV3-2) combines with J gene TRBJ2-1; D is ambiguous. This TCR came from a woman in her thirties or forties with acute COVID-19. The CDR3 reads CASSQGESGQFF. CDR3 DNA: TGTGCCAGCAGCCAAGGAGAATCGGGGCAGTTCTTC.